This TCR beta chain was captured in a study of beta chain features in type 1 diabetes. Since all of the isolated RNA was reverse transcribed, expressed TCRB transcripts were what got sequenced. Libraries were prepared by immunoSEQ multiplex PCR; TCRdb keeps only in-frame clonotypes and omits some of them. This table holds 150,000 to 200,000 clones, approximately 9.9% found once. Remarks on this clone: Antigen specificity is unknown.

Study outcomes and limitations: Moderate yet significant TCRB CDR3 shortening was seen in Type 1 diabetes patients in all four CD4+ subsets.

The CDR3 is made up of 14 amino acids. V gave up 5 bases and J gave up 4 bases; unmatched junction bases: 5. Germline V lookup: CDR1 SGHRS, CDR2 YFSETQ. This TCR came from a woman younger than 30 in good health. The chain recombines TRBV5-1 with TRBJ2-2; 7 positions match TRBD1. Source material: central memory CD4+ T cells from blood. CDR3 region: CASRPTGATGELFF. The CDR3 DNA sequence: TGCGCCAGCAGACCAACAGGGGCCACCGGGGAGCTGTTTTTT.